Included here is one TCR beta chain sequence, with context. This CDR3 spans 15 amino acids. Per germline, CDR1 MGHDK and CDR2 SYGVNS. The entry originates in a study of blood T cells in healthy people across ages. For the second PCR, which ran for about 6 to 11 cycles, a sample-barcoded 5' primer and a J-beta primer mix were used. From each sample, at least 2.5 million paired-end reads containing CDR3 were obtained. One entry per CDR3 protein results from TCRdb running MiXCR on the 5' RACE reads. The sample has 580,000 or so distinct CDR3 sequences, around 48% seen once. Sample: blood. This rearrangement joins TRBV25-1 to TRBJ2-1, with 9 bases that match TRBD2. The J call is doubtful: the DNA matches TRBJ2-7 better. This clonotype was sampled from an older man in good health. Here the CDR3 reads CASSELAGGYNEQYF. CDR3 coding DNA: TGTGCCAGCAGTGAACTGGCGGGAGGGTACAATGAGCAGTACTTC.